This passage covers 10 T cell receptor beta chains from one sample sequenced in a study of blood T cell repertoires in COVID-19. Some clones are missing from TCRdb's copy, which holds only in-frame ones; the method was immunoSEQ multiplex PCR. The sample comprises 190,000 or so clones, roughly three quarters of which are singletons, and about an eighth rests with the top ten. The source material was peripheral blood. Source of these receptors: a woman of 80 years or more with COVID-19, enrolled during active disease.

V usage is TRBV5-1 and J usage is TRBJ1-1; 9 bases are shared with TRBD1. Trimming removed 0 bases from V and 7 bases from J; junction bases left unmatched: 7. The CDR3 spans 15 residues. Germline CDR1 and CDR2: SGHRS and YFSETQ. The CDR3 sequence is CASSLERQGVGEAFF. DNA for the CDR3: TGCGCCAGCAGCTTGGAACGACAGGGGGTGGGTGAAGCTTTCTTT.

CDR3 bases: TGTGCCAGCAGTTGGGCTAGCGGGACCGGGGAGCTGTTTTTT. Encoded protein: CASSWASGTGELFF. The chain employs TRBV28 and TRBJ2-2; 8 nucleotides line up with TRBD2. V was clipped by 4 bases and J by 5 bases; unmatched bases: 3. There are 14 residues in the CDR3. CDR1 and CDR2 from the germline V gene are MDHEN and SYDVKM.

The gene calls are TRBV19 and TRBJ1-6, with unresolved D. CDR1 LNHDA and CDR2 SQIVND come from the germline V gene (reference sequence). V gave up 7 bases and J gave up 4 bases, with 14 bases separating them. The CDR3 has 15 amino acids. The CDR3 nucleotides read TGTGCCAGTAAAGAAGTAGGAGGGTATAATTCACCCCTCCACTTT. It codes for CASKEVGGYNSPLHF.

In regard to this clone: With a much larger clone just one base away, this may be a read error. The chain couples TRBV4-1 to TRBJ2-1; possibly TRBD1 for D (6 bases). The CDR3 is made up of 15 amino acids. Per the germline V gene, CDR1 is MGHRA and CDR2 is YSYEKL. CDR3 in DNA: TGCGCCAGCAGCCAAGGGGGGCTAGTCTACAATAAGCAGTTCTTC. Translating it yields CASSQGGLVYNKQFF.

This rearrangement joins TRBV5-6 to TRBJ2-7; D may be TRBD1 (6 bases). Germline V gives CDR1 SGHDT, CDR2 YYEEEE. The CDR3 totals 15 residues. Trimming left V 0 bases short and J 3 bases short, with 13 bases between. For the CDR3, the DNA is TGTGCCAGCAGCTTGGGGACAGAAATTGACTACGAGCAGTACTTC. Translation gives CASSLGTEIDYEQYF. Together with reference TRBV5-6 and TRBJ2-7, the CDR3 gives the full variable domain: DAGVTQSPTHLIKTRGQQVTLRCSPKSGHDTVSWYQQALGQGPQFIFQYYEEEERQRGNFPDRFSGHQFPNYSSELNVNALLLGDSALYLCASSLGTEIDYEQYFGPGTRLTVT.

Points on this clone: Different DNA sequences within this sample yield the same CDR3. The gene calls are TRBV27 and TRBJ2-7, with TRBD1 matching 8 bases. The CDR3 length is 14 residues. Germline-derived CDR1 and CDR2 are MNHEY and SMNVEV (reference sequence). The junction had 3 bases not matched to a gene; V was cut back by 3 bases and J by 2 bases. In DNA, the CDR3 is TGTGCCAGCAGTTTTGGGACAGGTCCCTACGAGCAGTACTTC. This gives the protein CASSFGTGPYEQYF.

This clone was recorded only once. The V gene is TRBV5-4, the J gene TRBJ2-1, with 9 nucleotides matching TRBD2. Germline loops: CDR1 SGHNT, CDR2 YYREEE (reference sequence). The CDR3 totals 18 residues. V shed 1 base and J 2 bases; nucleotides not matched to a gene: 10. For the CDR3, the DNA is TGTGCCAGCAGCTTGTACCCCACCGGGACTAGCCCCTACAATGAGCAGTTCTTC. Encoded protein: CASSLYPTGTSPYNEQFF.

This clone was counted a few times. This sequence joins TRBV27 and TRBJ1-1; tentatively, D is TRBD1 (6 bases). Between the trimmed V and J ends, which lost 3 bases and 1 base, there was a span of 27 bases. CDR3 length equals 20 residues. Germline-derived CDR1 and CDR2 are MNHEY and SMNVEV (reference sequence). The CDR3 nucleotides read TGTGCCAGCAGTTTTACGCCTCCGAGCGGATCGGGACAAAAGAACACTGAAGCTTTCTTT. Its protein is CASSFTPPSGSGQKNTEAFF.

This clone turned up a few times. The rearrangement links TRBV5-4 to TRBJ2-3; D is perhaps TRBD2 (6 bases). V dropped 4 bases and J dropped 3 bases, with 15 bases sitting between them. Per the germline V gene, CDR1 is SGHNT and CDR2 is YYREEE (reference sequence). The CDR3 consists of 15 residues. As DNA, the CDR3 is TGTGCCAGCAGCCCCAGCGGCGGGGCTACAGATACGCAGTATTTT. Protein product: CASSPSGGATDTQYF. Together with reference TRBV5-4 and TRBJ2-3, the CDR3 gives the full variable domain: ETGVTQSPTHLIKTRGQQVTLRCSSQSGHNTVSWYQQALGQGPQFIFQYYREEENGRGNFPPRFSGLQFPNYSSELNVNALELDDSALYLCASSPSGGATDTQYFGPGTRLTVL.

With respect to this clone: Other DNA sequences in the sample encode the same CDR3. The chain recombines TRBV11-2 with TRBJ2-7; TRBD2 aligns across 10 bases. The CDR3 length is 15 residues. CDR1 and CDR2 (germline): SGHAT, FQNNGV. V was clipped by 0 bases and J by 2 bases; unmatched bases: 1. DNA of the CDR3: TGTGCCAGCAGCTTAGACCTAGCGGGGGCCTACGAGCAGTACTTC. Residues: CASSLDLAGAYEQYF.